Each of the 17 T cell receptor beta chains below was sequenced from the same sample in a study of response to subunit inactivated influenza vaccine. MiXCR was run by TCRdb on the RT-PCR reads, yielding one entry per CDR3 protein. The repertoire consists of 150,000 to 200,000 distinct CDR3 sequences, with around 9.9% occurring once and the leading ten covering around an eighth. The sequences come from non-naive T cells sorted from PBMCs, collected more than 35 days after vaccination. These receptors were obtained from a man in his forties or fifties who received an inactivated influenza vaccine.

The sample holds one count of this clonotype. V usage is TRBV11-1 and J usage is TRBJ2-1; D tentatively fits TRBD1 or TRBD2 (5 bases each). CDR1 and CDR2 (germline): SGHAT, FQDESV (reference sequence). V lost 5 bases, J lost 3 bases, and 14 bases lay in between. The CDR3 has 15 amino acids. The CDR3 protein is CASSSGWGNYNEQFF. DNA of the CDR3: TGTGCCAGCAGCAGTGGCTGGGGGAACTACAATGAGCAGTTCTTC. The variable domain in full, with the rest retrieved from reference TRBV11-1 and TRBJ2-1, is EAEVAQSPRYKITEKSQAVAFWCDPISGHATLYWYRQILGQGPELLVQFQDESVVDDSQLPKDRFSAERLKGVDSTLKIQPAELGDSAMYLCASSSGWGNYNEQFFGPGTRLTVL.

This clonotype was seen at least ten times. CDR3 in amino acids: CASTSNWRTLHF. Here the CDR3 DNA reads TGTGCCAGCACCTCAAACTGGCGGACCCTCCACTTT. The chain links TRBV7-2 to TRBJ1-6; the D is unclear. Trimming took off 7 bases at V and 14 bases at J, with 15 bases between the two ends. The CDR3 sequence is 12 residues long. Looked up from germline, CDR1 is SGHTA and CDR2 is FQGNSA.

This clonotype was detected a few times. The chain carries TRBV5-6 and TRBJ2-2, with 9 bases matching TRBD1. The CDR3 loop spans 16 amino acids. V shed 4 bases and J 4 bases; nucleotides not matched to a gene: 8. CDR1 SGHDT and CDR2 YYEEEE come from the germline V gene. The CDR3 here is CASSQMGQGVTGELFF. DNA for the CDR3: TGTGCCAGCAGCCAAATGGGACAGGGAGTCACCGGGGAGCTGTTTTTT.

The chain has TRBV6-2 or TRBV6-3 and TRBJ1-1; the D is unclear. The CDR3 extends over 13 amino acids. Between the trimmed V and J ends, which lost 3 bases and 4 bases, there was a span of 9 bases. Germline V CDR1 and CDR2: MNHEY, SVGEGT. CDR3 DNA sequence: TGTGCCAGCAGTTATGTGAGCAGCACTGAAGCTTTCTTT. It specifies CASSYVSSTEAFF.

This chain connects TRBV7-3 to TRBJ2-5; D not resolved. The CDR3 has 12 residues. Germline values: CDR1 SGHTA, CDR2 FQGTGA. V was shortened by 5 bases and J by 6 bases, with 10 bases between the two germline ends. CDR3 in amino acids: CASSPISKTQYF. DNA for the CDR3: TGTGCCAGCAGCCCGATAAGTAAGACCCAGTACTTC.

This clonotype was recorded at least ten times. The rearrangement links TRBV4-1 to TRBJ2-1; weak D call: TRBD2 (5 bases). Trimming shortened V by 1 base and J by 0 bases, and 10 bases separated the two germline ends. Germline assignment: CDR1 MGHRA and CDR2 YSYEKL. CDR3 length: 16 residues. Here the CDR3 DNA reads TGCGCCAGCAGCCAAGGAGGGTACAGCTCCTACAATGAGCAGTTCTTC. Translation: CASSQGGYSSYNEQFF.

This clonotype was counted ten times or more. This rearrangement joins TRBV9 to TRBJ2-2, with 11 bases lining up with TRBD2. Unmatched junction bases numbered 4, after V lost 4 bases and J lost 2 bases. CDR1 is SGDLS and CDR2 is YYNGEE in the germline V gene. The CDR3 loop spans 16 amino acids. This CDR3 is CASSTRLAGNTGELFF. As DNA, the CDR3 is TGTGCCAGCAGCACCCGACTAGCGGGAAACACCGGGGAGCTGTTTTTT.

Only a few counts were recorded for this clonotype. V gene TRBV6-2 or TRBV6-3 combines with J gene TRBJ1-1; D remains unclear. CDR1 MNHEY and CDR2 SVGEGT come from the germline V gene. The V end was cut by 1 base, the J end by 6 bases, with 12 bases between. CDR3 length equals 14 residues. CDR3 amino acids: CASSYFGDSAEAFF. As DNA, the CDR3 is TGTGCCAGCAGTTACTTTGGGGATTCCGCTGAAGCTTTCTTT.

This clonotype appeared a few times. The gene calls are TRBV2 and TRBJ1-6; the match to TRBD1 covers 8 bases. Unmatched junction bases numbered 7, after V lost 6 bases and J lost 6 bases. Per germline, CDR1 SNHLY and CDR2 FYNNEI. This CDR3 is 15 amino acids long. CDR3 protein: CASSNDRGSNSPLHF. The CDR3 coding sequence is TGTGCCAGCAGCAATGACAGGGGTAGTAATTCACCCCTCCACTTT.

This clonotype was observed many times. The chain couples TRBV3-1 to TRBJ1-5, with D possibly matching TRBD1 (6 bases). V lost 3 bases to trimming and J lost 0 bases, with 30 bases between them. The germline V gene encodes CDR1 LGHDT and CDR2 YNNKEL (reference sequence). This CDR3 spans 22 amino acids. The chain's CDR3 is CASSQLVDRSPPLIFSNQPQHF. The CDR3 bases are TGTGCCAGCAGCCAGCTGGTTGACAGGTCCCCTCCCCTCATCTTTAGCAATCAGCCCCAGCATTTT. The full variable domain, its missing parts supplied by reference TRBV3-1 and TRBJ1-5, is DTAVSQTPKYLVTQMGNDKSIKCEQNLGHDTMYWYKQDSKKFLKIMFSYNNKELIINETVPNRFSPKSPDKAHLNLHINSLELGDSAVYFCASSQLVDRSPPLIFSNQPQHFGDGTRLSIL.

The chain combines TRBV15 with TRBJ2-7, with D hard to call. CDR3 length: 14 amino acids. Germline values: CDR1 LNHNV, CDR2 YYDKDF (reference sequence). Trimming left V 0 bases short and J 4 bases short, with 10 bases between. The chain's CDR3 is CATSRDPHGYEQYF. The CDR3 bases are TGTGCCACCAGCAGAGACCCTCATGGTTACGAGCAGTACTTC.

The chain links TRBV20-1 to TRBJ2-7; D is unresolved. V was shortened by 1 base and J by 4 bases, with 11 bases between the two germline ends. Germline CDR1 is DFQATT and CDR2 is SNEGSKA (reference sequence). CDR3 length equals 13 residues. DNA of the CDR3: TGCAGTGCTAGAGCCCCCCTCTCTTACGAGCAGTACTTC. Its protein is CSARAPLSYEQYF.

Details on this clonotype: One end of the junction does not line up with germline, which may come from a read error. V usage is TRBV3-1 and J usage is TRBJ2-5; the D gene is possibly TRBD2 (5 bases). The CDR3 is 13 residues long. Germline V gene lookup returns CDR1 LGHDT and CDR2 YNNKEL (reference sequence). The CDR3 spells CASSPTRLETQCF. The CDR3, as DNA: TGTGCCAGCAGCCCTACTAGGTTGGAGACCCAGTGCTTC.

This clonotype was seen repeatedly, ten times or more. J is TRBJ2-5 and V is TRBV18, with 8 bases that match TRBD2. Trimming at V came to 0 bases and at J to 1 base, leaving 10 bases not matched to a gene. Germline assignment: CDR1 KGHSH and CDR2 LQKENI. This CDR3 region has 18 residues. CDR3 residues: CASSPPVFPAGAQETQYF. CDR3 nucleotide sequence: TGTGCCAGCTCACCACCAGTTTTCCCAGCGGGAGCCCAAGAGACCCAGTACTTC.

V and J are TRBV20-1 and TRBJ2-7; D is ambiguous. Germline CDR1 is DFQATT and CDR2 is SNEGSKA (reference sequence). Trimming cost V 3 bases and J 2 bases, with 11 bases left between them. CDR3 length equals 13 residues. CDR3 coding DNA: TGCAGTGCTAGGCCGACGGTCGCCTACGAGCAGTACTTC. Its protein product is CSARPTVAYEQYF.

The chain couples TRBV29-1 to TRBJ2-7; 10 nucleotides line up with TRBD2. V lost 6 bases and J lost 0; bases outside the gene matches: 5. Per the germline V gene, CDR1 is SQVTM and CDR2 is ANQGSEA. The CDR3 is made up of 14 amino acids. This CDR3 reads CSVASGGGSYEQYF. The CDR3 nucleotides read TGCAGCGTCGCAAGCGGGGGGGGCTCCTACGAGCAGTACTTC.

The CDR3 reads CASSIDSAAEAFF. The CDR3 DNA reads as TGCGCCAGCAGCATAGACTCGGCCGCTGAAGCTTTCTTT. The chain couples TRBV5-1 to TRBJ1-1; no firm D call. There are 13 residues in the CDR3. CDR1 and CDR2 (germline): SGHRS, YFSETQ. Trimming removed 4 bases at V and 6 bases at J, with 13 bases between.